This TCR beta chain was identified during a study of siplizumab effects on memory and regulatory T cells. The CDR3 runs 15 residues. Per germline, CDR1 LNHDA and CDR2 SQIVND (reference sequence). J was trimmed by 7 bases and V by 6 bases; bases with no gene match: 8. The table came from immunoSEQ multiplex PCR; TCRdb's copy has only in-frame clones and leaves some out. The profile shows tens of thousands of clones, around nine tenths of them singletons. The sequencing input was Tregs sorted from blood. The V gene is TRBV19, the J gene TRBJ2-1; 11 nucleotides align to TRBD2. This clonotype was sampled from a human donor in good health. For the CDR3, the DNA is TGTGCCAGTAGGCCCCGACTAGCGGGAAATAATGAGCAGTTCTTC. This gives the protein CASRPRLAGNNEQFF. Based on the CDR3 plus reference TRBV19 and TRBJ2-1, the full variable domain is DGGITQSPKYLFRKEGQNVTLSCEQNLNHDAMYWYRQDPGQGLRLIYYSQIVNDFQKGDIAEGYSVSREKKESFPLTVTSAQKNPTAFYLCASRPRLAGNNEQFFGPGTRLTVL.